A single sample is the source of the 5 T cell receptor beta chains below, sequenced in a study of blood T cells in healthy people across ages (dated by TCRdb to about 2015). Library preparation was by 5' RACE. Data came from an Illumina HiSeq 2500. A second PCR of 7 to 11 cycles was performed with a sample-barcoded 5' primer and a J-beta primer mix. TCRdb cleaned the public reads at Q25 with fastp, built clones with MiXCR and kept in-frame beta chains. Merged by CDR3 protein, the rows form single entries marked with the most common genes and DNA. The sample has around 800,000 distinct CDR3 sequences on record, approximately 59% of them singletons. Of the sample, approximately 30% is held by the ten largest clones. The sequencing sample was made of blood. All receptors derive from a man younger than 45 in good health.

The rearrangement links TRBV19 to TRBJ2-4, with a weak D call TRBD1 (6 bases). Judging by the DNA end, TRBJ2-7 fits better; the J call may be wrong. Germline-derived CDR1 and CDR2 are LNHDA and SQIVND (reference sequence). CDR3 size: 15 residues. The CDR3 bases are TGTGCCAGTAGTACTCCGGGGACAACATTCTACGAGCAGTACTTC. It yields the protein CASSTPGTTFYEQYF.

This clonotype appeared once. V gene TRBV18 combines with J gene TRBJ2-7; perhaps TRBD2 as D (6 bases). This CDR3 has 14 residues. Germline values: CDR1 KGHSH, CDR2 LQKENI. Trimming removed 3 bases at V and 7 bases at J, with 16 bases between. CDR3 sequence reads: CASSPRGQYNEQYF. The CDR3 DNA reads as TGTGCCAGCTCACCGCGGGGCCAATACAATGAGCAGTACTTC.

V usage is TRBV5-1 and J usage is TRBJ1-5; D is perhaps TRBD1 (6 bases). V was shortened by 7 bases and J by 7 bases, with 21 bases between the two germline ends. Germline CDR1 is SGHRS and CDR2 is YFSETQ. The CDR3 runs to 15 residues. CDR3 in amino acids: CASGPFPGARQPQHF. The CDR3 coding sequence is TGCGCCAGCGGCCCGTTTCCGGGGGCGAGACAGCCCCAGCATTTT. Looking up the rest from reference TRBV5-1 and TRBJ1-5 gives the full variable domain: KAGVTQTPRYLIKTRGQQVTLSCSPISGHRSVSWYQQTPGQGLQFLFEYFSETQRNKGNFPGRFSGRQFSNSRSEMNVSTLELGDSALYLCASGPFPGARQPQHFGDGTRLSIL.

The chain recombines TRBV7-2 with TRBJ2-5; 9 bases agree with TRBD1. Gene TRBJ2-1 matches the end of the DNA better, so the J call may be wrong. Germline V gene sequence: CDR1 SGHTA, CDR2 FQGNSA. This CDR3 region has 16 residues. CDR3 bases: TGTGCCAGCAGCTTAGAGGTGGGGACAGGGCAAGAGACCCAGTTCTTC. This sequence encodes CASSLEVGTGQETQFF.

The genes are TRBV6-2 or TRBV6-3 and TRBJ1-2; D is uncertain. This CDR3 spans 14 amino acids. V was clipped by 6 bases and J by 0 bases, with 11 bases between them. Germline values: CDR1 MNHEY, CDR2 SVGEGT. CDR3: CASSPAATNYGYTF. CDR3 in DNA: TGTGCCAGCAGCCCTGCAGCCACTAACTATGGCTACACCTTC.